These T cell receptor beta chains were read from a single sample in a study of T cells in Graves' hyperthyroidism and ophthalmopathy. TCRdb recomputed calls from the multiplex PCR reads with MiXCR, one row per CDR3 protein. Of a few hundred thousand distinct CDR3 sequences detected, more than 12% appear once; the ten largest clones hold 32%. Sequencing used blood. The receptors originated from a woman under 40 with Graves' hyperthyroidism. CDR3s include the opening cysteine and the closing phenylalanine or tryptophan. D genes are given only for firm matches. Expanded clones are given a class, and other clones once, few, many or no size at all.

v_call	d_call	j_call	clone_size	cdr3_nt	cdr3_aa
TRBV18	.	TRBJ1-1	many	TGTGCCAGCTCACCGGGACCGACTATGAACACTGAAGCTTTCTTT	CASSPGPTMNTEAFF
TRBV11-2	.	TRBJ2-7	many	TGTGCCAGCAGCTTAGATTGGGCTATATTCTCCTACGAGCAGTACTTC	CASSLDWAIFSYEQYF
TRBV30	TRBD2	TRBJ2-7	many	TGTGCCTGGAACATTGCGGGAGCCTACGAGCAGTACTTC	CAWNIAGAYEQYF
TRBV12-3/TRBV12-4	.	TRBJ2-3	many	TGTGCCAGCAGAAGCTCAAATGTCCCAGATACGCAGTATTTT	CASRSSNVPDTQYF
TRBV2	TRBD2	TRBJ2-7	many	TGTGCCAGCAGTGGGAGCGGGACCTACTACGAGCAGTACTTC	CASSGSGTYYEQYF
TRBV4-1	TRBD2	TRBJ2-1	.	TGCGCCAGCACCCCGGCCTCGGAAGCGGGGTACAATGAGCAGTTCTTC	CASTPASEAGYNEQFF
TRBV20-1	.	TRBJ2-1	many	TGCAGTGCTAGAGATCCGAGGGGACGATACAATGAGCAGTTCTTC	CSARDPRGRYNEQFF
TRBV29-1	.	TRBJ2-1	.	TGCAGCGTTGAAGATCCTGACAGGAGATCCTACAATGAGCAGTTCTTC	CSVEDPDRRSYNEQFF
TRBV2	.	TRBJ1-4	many	TGTGCCACCCGACAGATAACAACTAATGAAAAACTGTTTTTT	CATRQITTNEKLFF
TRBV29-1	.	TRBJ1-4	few	TGCAGCGTAGTACAGGGCGTCGGTGAAAAACTGTTTTTT	CSVVQGVGEKLFF